The 2 T cell receptor beta chains below all came from one sample that was sequenced in a study of blood T cells in healthy people across ages. Together with a sample-barcoded 5' primer, a J-beta primer mix was included in a second PCR lasting roughly 6 to 12 cycles. TCRdb used MiXCR to reprocess the 5' RACE reads, holding one entry per CDR3 protein. The sample lists 1.5 million to 1.8 million distinct CDR3 sequences; around 40% were seen once. The sequencing input was blood. The receptors were gathered from a woman aged 18 to 35 in good health.

Worth noting for this clonotype: Compared with germline, one end of the junction differs, possibly owing to a read error. V usage is TRBV12-3 or TRBV12-4 and J usage is TRBJ1-2; D is undetermined. The length of the CDR3 is 14 residues. The CDR3 region is CASSLNGNIYGHTF. The CDR3 DNA follows: TGTGCCAGCAGTTTAAACGGCAACATCTATGGCCACACCTTC.

A few counts support this clonotype. The chain employs TRBV20-1 and TRBJ1-2, with D possibly TRBD1 on 6 matching bases. The CDR3 runs 13 residues. CDR1 DFQATT and CDR2 SNEGSKA come from the germline V gene (reference sequence). V was shortened by 4 bases and J by 8 bases, with 17 bases between the two germline ends. The CDR3 DNA is TGCAGTGCTAACCGGGGACAAGTACGCGGCTACACCTTC. Its translation is CSANRGQVRGYTF.